The T cell receptor (beta chain) described here comes from a study of blood T cell repertoires in COVID-19. About the study: The United States, Italy and Spain were the sources of the acute and convalescent COVID-19 samples.

The CDR3 sequence is 15 residues long. Sequencing used immunoSEQ multiplex PCR; TCRdb keeps in-frame clones, though not all of them. This sample has hundreds of thousands of clones; 87% occur once, and the top ten carry about 12%. This chain connects TRBV21-1 to TRBJ1-5. TRBV21-1 is given as a pseudogene. The sequencing input was peripheral blood. The TCR sequence derives from a woman under 30 who had recovered from COVID-19. This chain's CDR3 is CARGSSRVYCQPQHF. Written as DNA, the CDR3 is TGTGCCAGGGGGTCTTCGAGGGTGTATTGTCAGCCCCAGCATTTT.